This TCR beta chain is from a study of control samples from healthy donors and cancer patients. V was cut by 1 base and J by 1 base, with 7 bases left in between. The CDR3 consists of 14 residues. Germline loops: CDR1 SEHNR, CDR2 FQNEAQ (reference sequence). The assay was immunoSEQ multiplex PCR, and TCRdb's table has in-frame clones only and misses some. Of around 250,000 clones in the sample, 82% were seen once. Sequencing was done on a sample of PBMCs. This rearrangement joins TRBV7-9 to TRBJ1-1; D call uncertain. This clonotype originated in a woman in her fifties or sixties with lung cancer. CDR3 sequence: CASSLGSQNTEAFF. The CDR3 DNA reads TGTGCCAGCAGCTTAGGTTCCCAGAACACTGAAGCTTTCTTT.